These 32 T cell receptor beta chains came from one sample sequenced in a study of tumor-infiltrating lymphocytes in primary liver carcinoma listed by TCRdb under 2017. Total RNA and DNA were co-extracted from roughly 18-30 mg of bulk tissue with the AllPrep DNA/RNA mini kit, without cell sorting. Data came from an Illumina HiSeq 2500. Using a constant-region primer and ProtoScript II reverse transcriptase, TCRbeta-specific cDNA was reverse-transcribed from roughly 500 ng total RNA. Construction of the TCRbeta libraries relied on three nested rounds of multiplex PCR, following a slightly modified ARM-PCR procedure. Multiplex TRBV1-TRBV30 forward primers and a Cbeta reverse primer were used in the first two PCR rounds, each of which was run for 10 to 11 cycles. Starting from the raw public reads, TCRdb applied fastp trimming at Q25, assembled clones with MiXCR and retained in-frame beta chains. Rows merge per CDR3 protein into single entries with the most common DNA and genes. The sample contains about 120,000 distinct CDR3 sequences, nearly 70% of them found a single time. The ten largest make up over 7.5% of the sample.

Material: tumor-adjacent normal liver tissue. These TCRs come from a woman in her fifties or sixties with primary liver carcinoma and hepatitis B virus infection.

The J gene is TRBJ2-1, the V gene TRBV2; 8 bases align to TRBD2. CDR1 and CDR2 (germline): SNHLY, FYNNEI. J was trimmed by 0 bases and V by 1 base; bases with no gene match: 8. This CDR3 is built from 18 residues. This CDR3 reads CASSEGWGSGSSYNEQFF. The CDR3 nucleotides read TGTGCCAGCAGTGAAGGTTGGGGGAGCGGGAGCTCCTACAATGAGCAGTTCTTC.

The V and J genes are TRBV4-2 and TRBJ2-1; TRBD2 matches at 8 bases. Germline V gene sequence: CDR1 LGHNA, CDR2 YNFKEQ. J gave up 6 bases and V 0 bases, and 7 bases lay outside the gene matches. The CDR3 length is 16 residues. The CDR3 DNA follows: TGTGCCAGCAGCCAAGACAAGGGACTAGTGCCCAATGAGCAGTTCTTC. It is translated as CASSQDKGLVPNEQFF.

This clonotype was picked up one time. One end of the junction is discordant with germline, which a read error may explain. The chain uses TRBV11-2 and TRBJ2-3; D is perhaps TRBD1 (5 bases). CDR1 is SGHAT and CDR2 is FQNNGV in the germline V gene. CDR3 length equals 14 residues. The CDR3 sequence is CSSSMGHPTDTQYF. The CDR3 DNA is TGTTCCAGCAGCATGGGGCATCCCACAGATACACAGTATTTT.

As concerns this clonotype: With a much larger clone just one base away, this may be a read error. The chain joins TRBV28 to TRBJ1-1; TRBD1 might be the D (5 bases). This CDR3 comprises 16 residues. The V gene's germline CDR1 is MDHEN and CDR2 SYDVKM. Trimming pared 2 bases from V and 0 bases from J, leaving 13 bases between. CDR3 sequence: CASSLGTGSLNTEAFF. DNA for the CDR3: TGTGCCAGCAGTTTAGGGACCGGGTCACTGAACACTGAAGCTTTCTTT.

Concerning this clonotype itself: The junction departs from germline at one end; a sequencing error may be responsible. The rearrangement links TRBV11-3 to TRBJ2-1; D unclear. Germline-derived CDR1 and CDR2 are SGHNT and YENEEA. The CDR3 is 14 amino acids. CDR3 region: CASSRQNGVEPQSF. The CDR3 bases are TGTGCAAGCAGCCGGCAGAATGGGGTAGAGCCGCAATCCTTC.

For this clonotype: One junction end disagrees with the germline gene, perhaps due to a read error. The chain has TRBV4-1 and TRBJ1-1; D ambiguous. CDR1 is MGHRA and CDR2 is YSYEKL in the germline V gene. This CDR3 is 17 amino acids long. DNA for the CDR3: TGCGCCAGCAGCCAAGTTCAGCGTGCTTTAAAGAACACTAAAGCTTTCTTT. Translation gives CASSQVQRALKNTKAFF.

The sample holds a few counts of this clonotype. This may be a read error, as it is one base from a much larger clone. CDR3: CASSAREEDAEQYF. The CDR3 nucleotides are TGTGCCAGCAGCGCTCGGGAGGAAGATGCCGAGCAGTACTTC. The chain couples TRBV5-8 to TRBJ2-7; TRBD2 matches 7 bases. This CDR3 spans 14 amino acids. CDR1 is SGHTS, CDR2 YDEGEE, per germline. V trimming: 4 bases; J trimming: 6 bases; junction bases outside the gene matches: 10.

This clonotype has only a few counts. A read error may explain this, as a much larger clone is one base away. This chain connects TRBV2 to TRBJ2-7; 8 nucleotides line up with TRBD2. Looked up from germline, CDR1 is SNHLY and CDR2 is FYNNEI. The CDR3 has 15 residues. CDR3 region: CVSSESSGSSHEQYF. The DNA of the CDR3 is TGTGTCAGCAGTGAGTCGAGCGGGAGTTCCCACGAGCAGTACTTC.

On this clonotype itself: The junction differs from germline at one of its ends, possibly a read error. This sequence joins TRBV11-2 and TRBJ2-3; D may be TRBD2 (5 bases). Per the germline V gene, CDR1 is SGHAT and CDR2 is FQNNGV. The CDR3 consists of 13 residues. CDR3 sequence (DNA): TGTACCAGCAGCTTAGATCGGGGAGATATGCAGTATTTT. It translates to CTSSLDRGDMQYF.

As concerns this clonotype: The junction departs from germline at one end; a sequencing error may be responsible. The J gene is TRBJ2-6, the V gene TRBV5-6, with unresolved D. The CDR3 totals 20 residues. CDR1 and CDR2 (germline): SGHDT, YYEEEE. CDR3 residues: CASSLLDLGLMSSGANVLTF. DNA of the CDR3: TGCGCCAGCAGCTTGCTGGATCTAGGGTTGATGTCCTCTGGGGCCAACGTCCTGACTTTC.

This clonotype turned up a few times. This chain links TRBV7-2 with TRBJ1-5; perhaps TRBD1 as D (5 bases). Trimming pared 6 bases from V and 4 bases from J, leaving 13 bases between. CDR1 is SGHTA and CDR2 is FQGNSA in the germline V gene. This CDR3 has 14 amino acids. The CDR3 spells CASRTGTGNQPQHF. CDR3 sequence (DNA): TGTGCCAGCAGAACCGGGACGGGAAATCAGCCCCAGCATTTT.

In this sample, this clonotype turned up many times. The J gene is TRBJ2-6, the V gene TRBV14, with D possibly TRBD1 on 6 matching bases. Germline assignment: CDR1 SGHDN and CDR2 FVKESK. V lost 2 bases, J lost 1 base, and 21 bases lay in between. The CDR3 extends over 20 amino acids. The CDR3 DNA is TGTGCCAGCAGCCAACGGGAAATCCGACAGGACCTATCTGGGGCCAACGTCCTGACTTTC. It is translated as CASSQREIRQDLSGANVLTF.

With regard to this clonotype: With a much larger clone just one base away, this may be a read error. The gene calls are TRBV24-1 and TRBJ2-3; 8 nucleotides align to TRBD2. CDR3 length equals 16 residues. Germline V gene sequence: CDR1 KGHDR, CDR2 SFDVKD. CDR3 loop: CGTSGAGGGGTDTQYF. The DNA of the CDR3 is TGTGGCACCAGTGGGGCGGGAGGAGGAGGCACAGATACGCAGTATTTT.

Comments on this clonotype: The CDR3 ends on some other residue instead of the conserved phenylalanine or tryptophan, so this is likely a read error. The chain combines TRBV6-5 with TRBJ2-6; weak D call: TRBD2 (6 bases). Per germline, CDR1 MNHEY and CDR2 SVGAGI. The CDR3 contains 18 residues. DNA of the CDR3: TGTGCCAGCAGTTACCGTGACGGAGGGCTCGCTGGTGCCAACGTCCTGACTCTC. Translation gives CASSYRDGGLAGANVLTL.

Notes on this clonotype: A much larger clone lies a single base off, so this may be a read error. V gene TRBV6-1 combines with J gene TRBJ2-7; a possible D gene is TRBD2 (6 bases). The CDR3 spans 15 residues. V was cut by 2 bases and J by 3 bases, with 14 bases left in between. Germline V gives CDR1 MNHNS, CDR2 SASEGT. The CDR3 protein is CASSEITGEGYEQYF. CDR3 nucleotide sequence: TGTGCCAGCAGTGAAATTACGGGAGAAGGCTACGAGCAGTACTTC.

As for this clonotype: At one of its ends the junction is not consistent with the germline gene, which may arise from a read error. CDR3 amino acids: CASSYRRPTEAFF. CDR3 coding DNA: TGCGCCAGCAGTTACCGAAGGCCCACTGAAGCTTTCTTT. This chain connects TRBV6-5 to TRBJ1-1; no clear D gene. Germline-derived CDR1 and CDR2 are MNHEY and SVGAGI. This CDR3 region has 13 residues.

To note about this clonotype: A much larger clone lies a single base off, so this may be a read error. This CDR3 is CASSIIGTAYDEQFF. The CDR3 DNA is TGTGCCAGCAGCATAATCGGGACGGCCTACGATGAGCAGTTCTTC. This rearrangement joins TRBV7-8 to TRBJ2-1; D could derive from TRBD1 or TRBD2 (5 bases each). This CDR3 is built from 15 residues. Germline loops: CDR1 SGHVS, CDR2 FQNEAQ.

Ten or more counts support this clonotype. The chain is built from TRBV7-8 and TRBJ2-5; 14 positions agree with TRBD2. V lost 5 bases, J lost 3 bases, and 8 bases stayed unmatched. The CDR3 length is 17 residues. The germline CDR1 and CDR2 sequences are SGHVS and FQNEAQ. The CDR3 DNA follows: TGTGCCAGCAGCGAGACTAGCGGGAGGGCCTCGGAAGAGACCCAGTACTTC. Protein product: CASSETSGRASEETQYF.

On this clonotype: Mismatch with germline at one junction end may stem from a read error. The chain uses TRBV4-1 and TRBJ1-5; D gene unclear. Germline CDR1 MGHRA, CDR2 YSYEKL. CDR3 length equals 13 residues. This CDR3 is CASSLYSNRPQHF. Here the CDR3 DNA reads TGCGCCAGCAGCTTATATAGCAATCGGCCCCAGCATTTC.

In the case of this clonotype: Given a much more abundant clone one base away, this may be a read error. V usage is TRBV12-3 or TRBV12-4 and J usage is TRBJ2-5; the match to TRBD2 covers 9 bases. The CDR3 spans 16 residues. The junction had 10 bases not matched to a gene; V was cut back by 5 bases and J by 3 bases. The CDR3 DNA follows: TGTGCCAGCAGTCCGGGGACTAGCTGGAATGAAGAGACCCAGTACTTC. This gives the protein CASSPGTSWNEETQYF.

To note about this clonotype: A read error may produce the germline difference seen at one junction end. The chain is built from TRBV6-6 and TRBJ2-2, with TRBD2 identical over 8 bases. The CDR3 covers 15 residues. Germline V lookup: CDR1 MNHNY, CDR2 SVGAGI (reference sequence). CDR3 amino acids: CVSTYSGKNTGGLFF. CDR3 nucleotides: TGTGTCAGCACCTATAGCGGGAAGAACACCGGGGGGCTGTTTTTT.

The sample holds a few counts of this clonotype. A read error may produce the germline difference seen at one junction end. The rearrangement links TRBV11-3 to TRBJ1-5, with 7 bases matching TRBD1. The length of the CDR3 is 13 residues. CDR1 is SGHNT, CDR2 YENEEA, per germline. The CDR3 DNA reads TGTACCAGTAGCCCAGGAACAGGGGCATCCCAGCATTTT. It specifies CTSSPGTGASQHF.

The gene calls are TRBV19 and TRBJ2-6; D remains ambiguous. Deletions cut 5 bases from V and 0 bases from J, with 5 bases between. Per the germline V gene, CDR1 is LNHDA and CDR2 is SQIVND (reference sequence). The length of the CDR3 is 14 residues. CDR3 nucleotide sequence: TGTGCCAGTAGTTGGTTCTCTGGGGCCAACGTCCTGACTTTC. The encoded protein is CASSWFSGANVLTF.

This chain uses TRBV29-1 with TRBJ2-7; the D gene is possibly TRBD2 (5 bases). The length of the CDR3 is 14 residues. CDR1 SQVTM and CDR2 ANQGSEA come from the germline V gene. V lost 6 bases, J lost 1 base, and 16 bases lay in between. CDR3 coding DNA: TGCAGCGTGGCTGGGATAGGGAGATCCTACGAGCAGTACTTC. As protein: CSVAGIGRSYEQYF.

This clonotype was counted between two and nine times. This chain uses TRBV19 with TRBJ1-1; D unclear. This CDR3 contains 12 residues. Between the trimmed V and J ends, which lost 5 bases and 7 bases, there was a span of 11 bases. Germline V gene lookup returns CDR1 LNHDA and CDR2 SQIVND (reference sequence). The CDR3 bases are TGTGCCAGTAGTTACCTTGACGGTGAAGCTTTCTTT. Its translation: CASSYLDGEAFF. Using reference TRBV19 and TRBJ1-1 for the parts outside the CDR3, the full variable domain is DGGITQSPKYLFRKEGQNVTLSCEQNLNHDAMYWYRQDPGQGLRLIYYSQIVNDFQKGDIAEGYSVSREKKESFPLTVTSAQKNPTAFYLCASSYLDGEAFFGQGTRLTVV.

CDR3 residues: CASSYLRGDRNTEAFF. The CDR3 coding sequence is TGTGCCAGCAGCTACTTAAGAGGGGATCGGAACACTGAAGCTTTCTTT. The J gene is TRBJ1-1, the V gene TRBV11-2, with a possible D match to TRBD1 (5 bases). Germline assignment: CDR1 SGHAT and CDR2 FQNNGV. V was cut by 4 bases and J by 1 base, with 16 bases left in between. The CDR3 loop spans 16 amino acids.

This chain uses TRBV5-4 with TRBJ1-4; 9 bases line up with TRBD1. Germline V lookup: CDR1 SGHNT, CDR2 YYREEE (reference sequence). V shed 4 bases, J shed 7 bases, and the junction held 5 bases outside the gene matches. The CDR3 loop spans 14 amino acids. The CDR3 here is CASSPGTGSEKLFF. The CDR3 DNA is TGTGCCAGCAGCCCAGGGACAGGGAGTGAAAAACTGTTTTTT.

The V gene is TRBV5-1, the J gene TRBJ2-3, with D possibly TRBD1 on 6 matching bases. Germline loops: CDR1 SGHRS, CDR2 YFSETQ. The CDR3 is 15 residues long. Trimming took off 3 bases at V and 4 bases at J, with 15 bases between the two ends. Here the CDR3 reads CASSSRTDSADTQYF. The CDR3 nucleotides are TGCGCCAGCAGCTCCAGGACAGACAGCGCAGATACGCAGTATTTT. The variable domain in full, with the rest retrieved from reference TRBV5-1 and TRBJ2-3, is KAGVTQTPRYLIKTRGQQVTLSCSPISGHRSVSWYQQTPGQGLQFLFEYFSETQRNKGNFPGRFSGRQFSNSRSEMNVSTLELGDSALYLCASSSRTDSADTQYFGPGTRLTVL.

Concerning this clonotype itself: An end of the junction does not agree with germline; a read error may underlie this. The rearrangement uses TRBV5-6 and TRBJ2-2; tentatively, D is TRBD2 (6 bases). This CDR3 has 15 residues. Per germline, CDR1 SGHDT and CDR2 YYEEEE. CDR3 protein: CASSLFGRATGKLFF. The DNA for the CDR3 is TGTGCCAGCAGCTTATTCGGGAGAGCCACCGGGAAGCTGTTTTTT.

With regard to this clonotype: An end of the junction differs from the germline gene, which may be a read error. The V call is TRBV5-1, the J call TRBJ2-1, with 10 bases aligning to TRBD1. This CDR3 contains 15 residues. Germline CDR1 and CDR2: SGHRS and YFSETQ. The CDR3 loop is CTSSLGTGTGDEQFF. CDR3 in DNA: TGCACCAGCAGCCTAGGTACCGGGACAGGGGATGAGCAGTTCTTC.

This clonotype has just one count. V gene TRBV6-1 combines with J gene TRBJ1-4; D possibly corresponds to TRBD1 (6 bases). Germline loops: CDR1 MNHNS, CDR2 SASEGT. CDR3 size: 15 residues. The germline V and J ends were trimmed by 9 bases and 4 bases, with 18 bases remaining between them. In nucleotides, the CDR3 is TGTGCCAGTAGAGGCGGACAGAGCGGTAATGAAAAACTGTTTTTT. Amino acids: CASRGGQSGNEKLFF.

Comments on this clonotype: Possible read error: a much larger clone is one base away. The V and J genes are TRBV10-3 and TRBJ2-2; 11 bases match TRBD2. The CDR3 is 16 residues long. V trimming: 2 bases; J trimming: 6 bases; junction bases outside the gene matches: 5. CDR1 is ENHRY, CDR2 SYGVKD, per germline. For the CDR3, the DNA is TGTGCCATCAGTGAGACTAGCGGGAGAGGCGCCGGGGAGCTGTTTTTT. It translates to CAISETSGRGAGELFF.